This T cell receptor (beta chain) was identified during a study of cytomegalovirus exposure and HLA in healthy donors. Study findings and constraints: Sequences of the TCR beta chain were said to predict the HLA-A and HLA-B alleles of most subjects accurately.

Amplification used 60 Vbeta primers and 13 Jbeta primers. Here immunoSEQ multiplex PCR was the method, and the copy in TCRdb shows in-frame clones only, minus some. The sample has about 300,000 clones; 86% are singletons. To note about this clone: What it recognizes is unknown.

Nominally healthy donors provided the samples, though records likely missed some immune exposures. The CDR3 is 14 amino acids. Trimming took off 6 bases at V and 0 bases at J, with 9 bases between the two ends. Germline V gene sequence: CDR1 MNHEY, CDR2 SMNVEV (reference sequence). Sequenced sample: PBMCs. This clonotype was sampled from a man aged 40-55 years in good health and CMV-seropositive. The rearrangement joins TRBV27 to TRBJ2-1; tentative D call: TRBD1 (6 bases). The CDR3: CASRTGDSYNEQFF. CDR3 in DNA: TGTGCCAGCAGGACAGGCGACTCCTACAATGAGCAGTTCTTC.